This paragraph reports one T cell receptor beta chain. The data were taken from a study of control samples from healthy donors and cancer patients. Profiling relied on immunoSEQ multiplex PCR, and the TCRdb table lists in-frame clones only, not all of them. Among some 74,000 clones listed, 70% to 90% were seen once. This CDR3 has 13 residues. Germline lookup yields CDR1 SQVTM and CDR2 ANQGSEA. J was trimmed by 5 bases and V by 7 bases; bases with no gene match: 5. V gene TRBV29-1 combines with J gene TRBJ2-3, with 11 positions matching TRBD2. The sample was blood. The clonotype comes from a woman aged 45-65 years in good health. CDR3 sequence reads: CSALAGGLDTQYF. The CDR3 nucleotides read TGCAGCGCATTAGCGGGGGGGCTAGATACGCAGTATTTT.